The 22 T cell receptor beta chains below come from one sample, sequenced in a study of a mutant IDH1 vaccine in newly diagnosed glioma. Assay used: immunoSEQ multiplex PCR; TCRdb lists only in-frame clones, some missing. In the table there are approximately 34,000 clones, about 92% of which are singletons. Their antigens remain unidentified. Noted time point: week 47, end of study. The content of each vaccine dose was 300 ug of mutant IDH1 20-mer peptide, and topical imiquimod accompanied it. The specimen comprised PBMCs, sampled from a glioma patient whose treatment included an IDH1 peptide vaccine. These receptor sequences come from a man aged 35-49 years with glioma.

The chain has TRBV28 and TRBJ1-1; D possibly corresponds to TRBD1 (5 bases). The V and J ends lost 2 bases and 4 bases respectively, with 17 bases between them. Germline V lookup: CDR1 MDHEN, CDR2 SYDVKM. The CDR3 extends over 16 amino acids. CDR3 loop: CASSLPLEGLGTEAFF. CDR3 in DNA: TGTGCCAGCAGTTTACCCCTGGAGGGGTTAGGCACTGAAGCTTTCTTT. The whole variable domain, remainder taken from reference TRBV28 and TRBJ1-1, is DVKVTQSSRYLVKRTGEKVFLECVQDMDHENMFWYRQDPGLGLRLIYFSYDVKMKEKGDIPEGYSVSREKKERFSLILESASTNQTSMYLCASSLPLEGLGTEAFFGQGTRLTVV.

V usage is TRBV28 and J usage is TRBJ2-4, with a weak D call TRBD1 (6 bases). This CDR3 has 17 amino acids. Germline lookup yields CDR1 MDHEN and CDR2 SYDVKM. Trimming took 2 bases from V and 0 from J, leaving 14 bases between them. DNA of the CDR3: TGTGCCAGCAGTTTAAAACAGGGAACGGCAGCCAAAAACATTCAGTACTTC. Protein: CASSLKQGTAAKNIQYF.

V usage is TRBV6-1 and J usage is TRBJ1-2; D is undetermined. The CDR3 sequence is 14 residues long. V was clipped by 2 bases and J by 5 bases, with 12 bases between them. The germline gives CDR1 MNHNS, CDR2 SASEGT. CDR3 region: CASSERAVNYGYTF. The CDR3 DNA reads TGTGCCAGCAGTGAACGGGCGGTGAATTATGGCTACACCTTC.

A word on this clone: This specimen includes other DNA sequences encoding the same CDR3. The gene calls are TRBV9 and TRBJ2-1, with 9 bases fitting TRBD2. The CDR3 length is 15 residues. The germline V gene has CDR1 SGDLS and CDR2 YYNGEE. Losses at the gene ends were 0 bases for V and 4 bases for J; bases not matched to a gene: 2. The CDR3 region is CASSVGLAGYNEQFF. CDR3 sequence (DNA): TGTGCCAGCAGCGTAGGTCTAGCGGGGTACAATGAGCAGTTCTTC. Variable domain in full (rest from reference TRBV9 and TRBJ2-1): DSGVTQTPKHLITATGQRVTLRCSPRSGDLSVYWYQQSLDQGLQFLIQYYNGEERAKGNILERFSAQQFPDLHSELNLSSLELGDSALYFCASSVGLAGYNEQFFGPGTRLTVL.

The J gene is TRBJ2-1, the V gene TRBV2, with 8 positions matching TRBD1. Looked up from germline, CDR1 is SNHLY and CDR2 is FYNNEI. The junction had 3 bases not matched to a gene; V was cut back by 5 bases and J by 0 bases. The CDR3 has 15 amino acids. The DNA for the CDR3 is TGTGCCAGCAGTCGGGACAGGAGCTCCTACAATGAGCAGTTCTTC. It encodes CASSRDRSSYNEQFF.

The chain combines TRBV5-6 with TRBJ2-3; D is unresolved. The CDR3 sequence is 12 residues long. Germline CDR1 SGHDT, CDR2 YYEEEE. The V end lost 0 bases, the J end lost 14 bases, and 13 bases lay between the germline ends. The chain's CDR3 is CASSLALLPLYF. The DNA for the CDR3 is TGTGCCAGCAGCTTGGCGTTACTACCACTGTATTTT.

The chain carries TRBV19 and TRBJ1-1; D possibly corresponds to TRBD1 (6 bases). The ends were cut back, 6 bases at V and 7 bases at J, with 15 bases in the middle. This CDR3 contains 13 residues. CDR1 is LNHDA, CDR2 SQIVND, per germline (reference sequence). The CDR3 coding sequence is TGTGCCAGTAGCTACGCGTACAGGGATGAAGCTTTCTTT. This sequence encodes CASSYAYRDEAFF. The complete variable domain, with remaining parts taken from reference TRBV19 and TRBJ1-1, reads DGGITQSPKYLFRKEGQNVTLSCEQNLNHDAMYWYRQDPGQGLRLIYYSQIVNDFQKGDIAEGYSVSREKKESFPLTVTSAQKNPTAFYLCASSYAYRDEAFFGQGTRLTVV.

This clone is medium-sized. V gene TRBV7-9 combines with J gene TRBJ1-6; D perhaps matches TRBD1 (6 bases). The CDR3 consists of 17 residues. Germline CDR1 reads SEHNR; CDR2 reads FQNEAQ (reference sequence). V lost 2 bases and J 1 base, leaving 12 bases between the germline ends. The DNA for the CDR3 is TGTGCCAGCAGCTTAAAAGGGGGACGATCCTATAATTCACCCCTCCACTTT. It encodes CASSLKGGRSYNSPLHF. The whole variable domain, filled in from reference TRBV7-9 and TRBJ1-6, reads DTGVSQNPRHKITKRGQNVTFRCDPISEHNRLYWYRQTLGQGPEFLTYFQNEAQLEKSRLLSDRFSAERPKGSFSTLEIQRTEQGDSAMYLCASSLKGGRSYNSPLHFGNGTRLTVT.

The chain couples TRBV7-2 to TRBJ1-6, with TRBD1 identical over 8 bases. The CDR3 spans 17 residues. Germline V gene lookup returns CDR1 SGHTA and CDR2 FQGNSA. The V gene end was trimmed by 1 base and the J gene end by 6 bases; junction bases not matched to a gene: 8. CDR3 DNA sequence: TGTGCCAGCAGCTTAGTCCCAGGGGGCGCTGGTAATTCACCCCTCCACTTT. This encodes CASSLVPGGAGNSPLHF.

The chain carries TRBV19 and TRBJ2-7; D gene unclear. V gave up 7 bases and J gave up 3 bases, with 19 bases separating them. The CDR3 loop spans 15 amino acids. Germline V gene data show CDR1 as LNHDA and CDR2 as SQIVND (reference sequence). The CDR3 nucleotides are TGTGCCAGTACCCCTGGCCCAGGTTCTCTCTACGAGCAGTACTTC. As protein: CASTPGPGSLYEQYF.

This clone was counted a few times. This chain uses TRBV2 with TRBJ1-1, with D perhaps TRBD1 (6 bases). The CDR3 is made up of 15 amino acids. Germline V gene sequence: CDR1 SNHLY, CDR2 FYNNEI. Trimming took off 5 bases at V and 0 bases at J, with 13 bases between the two ends. CDR3 DNA: TGTGCCAGCAGTCAGGACAGAACGATGAACACTGAAGCTTTCTTT. Translating it yields CASSQDRTMNTEAFF.

This chain joins TRBV7-8 and TRBJ2-1, with D maybe TRBD1 (5 bases). In germline, CDR1 is SGHVS, CDR2 FQNEAQ. The CDR3 consists of 15 residues. The V and J ends lost 5 bases and 2 bases respectively, with 13 bases between them. The CDR3: CASSLSRVPYNEQFF. CDR3 coding DNA: TGTGCCAGCAGCCTAAGCAGGGTCCCCTACAATGAGCAGTTCTTC.

The CDR3 DNA reads as TGTGCCAGTAGTGTAGGACTAGCGGGGGGATACAATGAGCAGTTCTTC. Protein product: CASSVGLAGGYNEQFF. This chain links TRBV19 with TRBJ2-1, with TRBD2 matching 14 bases. Germline-derived CDR1 and CDR2 are LNHDA and SQIVND (reference sequence). Trimming took 5 bases from V and 4 from J; bases not matched to a gene: 4. The CDR3 covers 16 residues.

This clone has a single count. V usage is TRBV7-2 and J usage is TRBJ2-5, with unresolved D. Deletions cut 5 bases from V and 1 base from J, with 11 bases between. The CDR3 covers 14 residues. The V gene's germline CDR1 is SGHTA and CDR2 FQGNSA. The CDR3 DNA sequence: TGTGCCAGCAGCCTCGAAGGGCGCCAAGAGACCCAGTACTTC. This translates into CASSLEGRQETQYF.

This rearrangement joins TRBV29-1 to TRBJ1-2; TRBD1 agrees at 7 bases. Trimming took 7 bases from V and 3 from J; bases not matched to a gene: 17. Germline assignment: CDR1 SQVTM and CDR2 ANQGSEA. The CDR3 has 16 residues. This chain's CDR3 is CSAPTGRGSLDYGYTF. CDR3 DNA sequence: TGCAGCGCACCGACTGGCAGGGGGAGCTTGGACTATGGCTACACCTTC.

The chain recombines TRBV5-8 with TRBJ2-2; the match to TRBD1 covers 9 bases. V was clipped by 0 bases and J by 5 bases; unmatched bases: 5. Germline loops: CDR1 SGHTS, CDR2 YDEGEE. The CDR3 runs to 16 residues. This chain's CDR3 is CASSLDWDRATGELFF. The CDR3 region has the DNA TGTGCCAGCAGCTTGGACTGGGACAGGGCAACCGGGGAGCTGTTTTTT.

The chain couples TRBV5-1 to TRBJ1-2; D is unresolved. Germline-derived CDR1 and CDR2 are SGHRS and YFSETQ. The V gene lost 0 bases and the J gene lost 4 bases, with 10 bases spanning the gap. This CDR3 comprises 14 residues. The CDR3 loop is CASSLDGGAYGYTF. In nucleotides, the CDR3 is TGCGCCAGCAGCTTGGATGGAGGAGCCTATGGCTACACCTTC.

This clone occurred once. The chain joins TRBV28 to TRBJ1-5; 8 bases are a match to TRBD1. Germline CDR1 MDHEN, CDR2 SYDVKM. Losses at the gene ends were 6 bases for V and 5 bases for J; bases not matched to a gene: 15. The CDR3 sequence is 17 residues long. CDR3 sequence: CASSPKTWTGSDQPQHF. CDR3 DNA: TGTGCCAGCAGCCCAAAGACCTGGACAGGGTCCGATCAGCCCCAGCATTTT.

V is TRBV30 and J is TRBJ1-2; D is uncertain. Germline CDR1 reads GTSNPN; CDR2 reads SVGIG (reference sequence). Trimming removed 0 bases at V and 0 bases at J, with 8 bases between. The CDR3 spans 14 residues. In nucleotides, the CDR3 is TGTGCCTGGAGTGTATCCAGCACTAACTATGGCTACACCTTC. This sequence encodes CAWSVSSTNYGYTF.

The chain uses TRBV28 and TRBJ1-2; TRBD1 aligns across 8 bases. The germline CDR1 and CDR2 sequences are MDHEN and SYDVKM. V shed 4 bases and J 3 bases; nucleotides not matched to a gene: 4. CDR3 length: 14 residues. CDR3 amino acids: CASSSGQADYGYTF. The CDR3 DNA reads as TGTGCCAGCAGTTCGGGACAGGCAGACTATGGCTACACCTTC.

V and J are TRBV18 and TRBJ1-2; D not resolved. Looked up from germline, CDR1 is KGHSH and CDR2 is LQKENI. V was cut by 4 bases and J by 2 bases, with 8 bases left in between. CDR3 size: 13 residues. CDR3 loop: CASSQTWNYGYTF. The CDR3 coding sequence is TGTGCCAGCTCACAGACGTGGAACTATGGCTACACCTTC.

The rearrangement links TRBV5-1 to TRBJ1-1; D call uncertain. V lost 0 bases and J lost 3, with 9 bases in between. Germline loops: CDR1 SGHRS, CDR2 YFSETQ. The CDR3 extends over 14 amino acids. The CDR3 protein is CASSLAGVDTEAFF. Here the CDR3 DNA reads TGCGCCAGCAGCTTGGCTGGGGTGGACACTGAAGCTTTCTTT.